Listed below are T cell receptor beta chains from one sample, sequenced in a study of blood T cell repertoires in COVID-19. Only in-frame clones appear in the TCRdb table, and some are missing; sequencing was by immunoSEQ multiplex PCR. The data show around 200,000 clones, more than 85% seen once. Sequenced sample: peripheral blood. The receptor source for this set is a man aged 30 to 45 with acute or convalescent COVID-19. Both conserved end residues are trimmed from each CDR3. Each record gives: V gene, CDR3 length, D gene, CDR3 protein. A D gene is named only where the DNA matches it firmly.

TRBV6-5 | 11 | - | ATRGTGPYGYT
TRBV10-2 | 12 | - | ASTRDIANEKLF
TRBV11-3 | 13 | - | ASSLSGQLNTEAF
TRBV11-2 | 15 | - | ASSLMDHSRSGNTIY
TRBV2 | 13 | - | ASTGDSGSNQPQH
TRBV12-3/TRBV12-4 | 11 | - | ASSVSGLSPLH
TRBV28 | 16 | TRBD2 | ASRTMEGVGLAVHEQY
TRBV28 | 14 | TRBD2 | ASIFSGGTNTGELF
TRBV28 | 11 | - | ASSFPGSPEAF
TRBV3-1/TRBV3-2 | 16 | TRBD2 | ASSQERGAMRIPGELF
TRBV5-8 | 13 | TRBD2 | ASSNGLAGVSEQF
TRBV7-9 | 13 | - | ASRPGPGVQETQY
TRBV5-4 | 15 | - | ASSLTSLASSTDTQY
TRBV27 | 12 | - | ASSLSITSYEQY
TRBV18 | 14 | TRBD2 | ASSPRGLAGGWEQF
TRBV2 | 12 | TRBD1 | ASTRQGLNEKLF
TRBV7-9 | 15 | TRBD1 | ASSLDGRDSTNYGYT
TRBV12-5 | 13 | TRBD1 | ASGPPAGQGHEQY
TRBV24-1 | 13 | TRBD1 | ATSEAGTGTGELF
TRBV7-9 | 14 | - | ASKRPRSSSPGELF
TRBV6-1 | 10 | - | ASSENLDTQY
TRBV5-1 | 13 | TRBD1 | ASSRDRQYTGELF
TRBV9 | 13 | - | ASSVTPGDSYEQY
TRBV28 | 13 | - | ASSIHRDGNQPQH
TRBV11-1 | 14 | - | ASSLRSLPSTDTQY
TRBV10-2 | 13 | - | ASSEAGLSGNTIY
TRBV30 | 12 | TRBD2 | AWSSGGGTDTQY
TRBV5-1 | 12 | - | ASSREMGSYEQY
TRBV7-3 | 13 | - | ASSSLWQGAGELF
TRBV6-5 | 9 | - | ASSTGFGYT
TRBV5-4 | 12 | TRBD2 | ASRDTSGPDTQY
TRBV9 | 15 | - | ASSVSVQGIAYNEQF
TRBV19 | 13 | - | ASRSTGYSGNTIY
TRBV5-1 | 15 | TRBD1 | ASSLDFRDRGLSPLH
TRBV7-3 | 14 | TRBD1 | ASSSPETGDPDTQY
TRBV19 | 16 | TRBD2 | ASSILPLRKAGVYEQY
TRBV6-1 | 12 | - | ASSEGGSYNEQF
TRBV27 | 14 | TRBD1 | ASSTPRQGSYEKLF
TRBV12-5 | 14 | TRBD1 | ASGLALGQGDTEAF
TRBV2 | 11 | TRBD1 | ARETGYGNTIY
TRBV5-8 | 13 | - | ASSGGHSGKNIQY
TRBV28 | 11 | TRBD1 | ASTGTVSHGYT
TRBV11-2 | 10 | - | ASSLPRETQY
TRBV7-9 | 11 | TRBD1 | ASSLESRQGAF